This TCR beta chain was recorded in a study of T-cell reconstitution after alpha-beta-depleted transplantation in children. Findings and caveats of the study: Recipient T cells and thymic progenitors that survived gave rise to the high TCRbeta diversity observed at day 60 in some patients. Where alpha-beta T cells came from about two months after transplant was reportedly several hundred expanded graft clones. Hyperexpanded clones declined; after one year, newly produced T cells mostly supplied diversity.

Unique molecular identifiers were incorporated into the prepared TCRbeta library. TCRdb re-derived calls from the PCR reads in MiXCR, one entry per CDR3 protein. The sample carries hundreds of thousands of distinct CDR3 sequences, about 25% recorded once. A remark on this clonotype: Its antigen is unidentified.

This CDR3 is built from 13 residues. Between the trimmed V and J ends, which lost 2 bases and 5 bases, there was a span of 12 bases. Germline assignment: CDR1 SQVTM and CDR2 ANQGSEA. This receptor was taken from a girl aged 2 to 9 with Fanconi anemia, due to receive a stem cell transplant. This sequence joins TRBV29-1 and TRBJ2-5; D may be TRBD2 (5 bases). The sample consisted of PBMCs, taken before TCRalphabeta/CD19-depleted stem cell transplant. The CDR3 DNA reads TGCAGCGTTGAAACGGCGGGTGGGGAGACCCAGTACTTC. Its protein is CSVETAGGETQYF.